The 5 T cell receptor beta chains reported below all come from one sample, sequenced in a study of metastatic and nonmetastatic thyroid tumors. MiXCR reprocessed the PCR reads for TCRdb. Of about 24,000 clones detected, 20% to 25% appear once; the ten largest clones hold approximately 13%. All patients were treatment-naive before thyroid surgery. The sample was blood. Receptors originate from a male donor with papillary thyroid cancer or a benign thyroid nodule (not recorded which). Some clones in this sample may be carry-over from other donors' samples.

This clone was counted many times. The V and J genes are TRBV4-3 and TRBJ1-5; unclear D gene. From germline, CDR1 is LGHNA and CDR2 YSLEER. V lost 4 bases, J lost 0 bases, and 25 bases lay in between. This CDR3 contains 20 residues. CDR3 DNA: TGCGCCAGCAGCCTCCGGGCCGTACTTATCCCCTATTATAGCAATCAGCCCCAGCATTTT. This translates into CASSLRAVLIPYYSNQPQHF.

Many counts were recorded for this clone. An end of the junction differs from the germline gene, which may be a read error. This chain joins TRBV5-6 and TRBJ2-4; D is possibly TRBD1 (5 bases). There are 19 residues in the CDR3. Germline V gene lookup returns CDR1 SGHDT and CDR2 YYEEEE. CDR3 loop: CAGSLDPRWGRTMGNIQYF. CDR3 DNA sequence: TGTGCCGGCAGCTTGGACCCTCGGTGGGGCAGGACGATGGGGAACATTCAGTACTTC. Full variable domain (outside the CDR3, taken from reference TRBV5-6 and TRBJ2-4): DAGVTQSPTHLIKTRGQQVTLRCSPKSGHDTVSWYQQALGQGPQFIFQYYEEEERQRGNFPDRFSGHQFPNYSSELNVNALLLGDSALYLCAGSLDPRWGRTMGNIQYFGAGTRLSVL.

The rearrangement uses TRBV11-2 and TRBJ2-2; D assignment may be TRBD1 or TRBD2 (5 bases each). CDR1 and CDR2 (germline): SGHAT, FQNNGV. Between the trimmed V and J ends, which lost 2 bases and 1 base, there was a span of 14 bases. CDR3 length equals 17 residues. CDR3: CASSLRWGCKNTGELFF. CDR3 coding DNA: TGTGCCAGCAGCTTACGATGGGGGTGTAAGAACACCGGGGAGCTGTTTTTT.

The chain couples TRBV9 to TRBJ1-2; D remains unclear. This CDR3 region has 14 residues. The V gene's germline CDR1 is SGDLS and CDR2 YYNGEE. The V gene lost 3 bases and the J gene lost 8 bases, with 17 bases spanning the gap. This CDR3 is CASSDLNDVSGYTF. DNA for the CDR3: TGTGCCAGCAGCGACCTGAATGACGTGAGCGGCTACACCTTC.

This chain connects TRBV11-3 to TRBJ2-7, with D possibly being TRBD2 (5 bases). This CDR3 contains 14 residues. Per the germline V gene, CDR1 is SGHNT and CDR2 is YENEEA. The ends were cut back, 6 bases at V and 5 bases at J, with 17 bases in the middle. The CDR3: CASSSDPEDHEQYF. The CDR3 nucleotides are TGTGCCAGCAGTTCGGACCCGGAGGACCACGAGCAGTACTTC.